This T cell receptor (beta chain) appears in the sequencing data of a study of T cell changes during pregnancy in multiple sclerosis. Germline trimming cut 5 bases from V and 4 bases from J; bases unmatched to any gene: 7. The CDR3 sequence is 15 residues long. Germline CDR1 and CDR2: SGDLS and YYNGEE. Produced via immunoSEQ multiplex PCR; TCRdb's table is partial and in-frame only. The data contain around 88,000 clones, about 91% of them singletons. This specimen was peripheral blood, taken after pregnancy. The rearrangement joins TRBV9 to TRBJ2-1; TRBD2 matches at 9 bases. This receptor was taken from a female donor in good health, enrolled as a control in a pregnancy study. The DNA for the CDR3 is TGTGCCAGCAGTGAAAGCGGGGGGTTTTACAATGAGCAGTTCTTC. This sequence encodes CASSESGGFYNEQFF.